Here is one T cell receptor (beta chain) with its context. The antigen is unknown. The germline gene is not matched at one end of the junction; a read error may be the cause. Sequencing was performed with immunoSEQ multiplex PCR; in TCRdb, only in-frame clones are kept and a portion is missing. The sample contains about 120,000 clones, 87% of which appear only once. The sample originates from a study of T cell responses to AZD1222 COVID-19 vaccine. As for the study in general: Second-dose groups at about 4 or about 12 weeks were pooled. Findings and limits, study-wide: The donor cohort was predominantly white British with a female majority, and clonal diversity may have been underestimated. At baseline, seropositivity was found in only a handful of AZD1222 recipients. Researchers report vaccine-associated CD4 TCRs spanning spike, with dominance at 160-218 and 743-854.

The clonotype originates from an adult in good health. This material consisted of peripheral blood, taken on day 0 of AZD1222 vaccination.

In nucleotides, the CDR3 is TGTGCCAGCAGGGAAGGACTAGCAGGCTCCTACGAGCAGTACTTC. It specifies CASREGLAGSYEQYF. The chain combines TRBV6-1 with TRBJ2-7; 8 nucleotides match TRBD2. Germline V CDR1 and CDR2: MNHNS, SASEGT. This CDR3 contains 15 residues.